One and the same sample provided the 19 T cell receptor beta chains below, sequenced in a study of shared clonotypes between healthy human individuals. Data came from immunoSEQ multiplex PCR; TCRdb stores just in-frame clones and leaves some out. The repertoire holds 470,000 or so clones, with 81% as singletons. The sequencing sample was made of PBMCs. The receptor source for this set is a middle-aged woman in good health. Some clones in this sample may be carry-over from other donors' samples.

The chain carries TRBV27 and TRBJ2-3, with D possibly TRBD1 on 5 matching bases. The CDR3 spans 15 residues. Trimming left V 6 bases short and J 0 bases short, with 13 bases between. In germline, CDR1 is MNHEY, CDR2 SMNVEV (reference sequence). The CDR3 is CASSQDRASTDTQYF. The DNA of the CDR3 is TGTGCCAGCAGCCAAGACAGAGCTAGCACAGATACGCAGTATTTT.

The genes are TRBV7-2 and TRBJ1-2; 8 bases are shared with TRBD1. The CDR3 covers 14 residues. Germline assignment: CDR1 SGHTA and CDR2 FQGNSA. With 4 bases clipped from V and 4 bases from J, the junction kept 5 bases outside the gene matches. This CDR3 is CASSSNRGGYGYTF. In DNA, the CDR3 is TGTGCCAGCAGCTCGAACAGGGGGGGCTATGGCTACACCTTC.

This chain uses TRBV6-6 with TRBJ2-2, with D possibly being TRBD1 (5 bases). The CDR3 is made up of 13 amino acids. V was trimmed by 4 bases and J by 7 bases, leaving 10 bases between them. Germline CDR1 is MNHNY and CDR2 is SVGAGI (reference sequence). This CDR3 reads CASSWHDSGELFF. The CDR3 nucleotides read TGTGCCAGCAGTTGGCACGACAGCGGGGAGCTGTTTTTT.

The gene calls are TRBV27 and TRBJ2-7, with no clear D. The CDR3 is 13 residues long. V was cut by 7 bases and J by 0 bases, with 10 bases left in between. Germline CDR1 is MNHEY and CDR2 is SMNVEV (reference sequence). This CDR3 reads CASTPGHSYEQYF. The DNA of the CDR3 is TGTGCCAGCACCCCGGGCCACTCCTACGAGCAGTACTTC.

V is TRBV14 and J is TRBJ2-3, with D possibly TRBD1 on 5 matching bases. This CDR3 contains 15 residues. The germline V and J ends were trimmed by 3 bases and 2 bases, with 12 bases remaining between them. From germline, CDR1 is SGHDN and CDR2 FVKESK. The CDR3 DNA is TGTGCCAGCAGCCAGGGGCGGACCTACACAGATACGCAGTATTTT. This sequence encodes CASSQGRTYTDTQYF.

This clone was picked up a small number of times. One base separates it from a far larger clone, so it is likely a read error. CDR3 sequence: CASSFGQSGEKLFF. CDR3 DNA: TGCGCCAGCAGCTTTGGGCAGTCAGGCGAAAAACTGTTTTTT. The chain combines TRBV5-1 with TRBJ1-4, with D uncertain. CDR3 length: 14 amino acids. V was trimmed by 2 bases and J by 8 bases, leaving 13 bases between them. Per germline, CDR1 SGHRS and CDR2 YFSETQ.

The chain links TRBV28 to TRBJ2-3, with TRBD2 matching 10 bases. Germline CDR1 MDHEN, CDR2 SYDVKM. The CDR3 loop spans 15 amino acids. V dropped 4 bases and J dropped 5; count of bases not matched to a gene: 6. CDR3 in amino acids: CASSSPSGRGDTQYF. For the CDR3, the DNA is TGTGCCAGCAGTTCCCCTAGCGGGAGAGGAGATACGCAGTATTTT.

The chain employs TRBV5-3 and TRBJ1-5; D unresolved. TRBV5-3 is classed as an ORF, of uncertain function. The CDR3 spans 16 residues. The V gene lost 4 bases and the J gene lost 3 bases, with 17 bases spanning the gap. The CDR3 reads CARSPLPRSSNQPQHF. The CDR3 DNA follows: TGTGCCAGAAGCCCGTTGCCCAGGTCCTCCAATCAGCCCCAGCATTTT.

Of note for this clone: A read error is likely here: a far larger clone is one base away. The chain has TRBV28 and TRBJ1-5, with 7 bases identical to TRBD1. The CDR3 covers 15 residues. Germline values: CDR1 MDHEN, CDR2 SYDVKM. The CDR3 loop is CASSSPEGAGQPRHF. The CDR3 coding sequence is TGTGCCAGCAGTTCCCCGGAGGGGGCAGGTCAGCCCCGGCATTTT.

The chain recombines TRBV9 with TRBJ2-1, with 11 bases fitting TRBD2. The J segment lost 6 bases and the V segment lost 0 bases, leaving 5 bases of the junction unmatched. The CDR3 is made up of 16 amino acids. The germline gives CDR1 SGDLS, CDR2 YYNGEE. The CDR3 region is CASSVGGTSGSNEQFF. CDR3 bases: TGTGCCAGCAGCGTAGGGGGGACTAGCGGAAGCAATGAGCAGTTCTTC.

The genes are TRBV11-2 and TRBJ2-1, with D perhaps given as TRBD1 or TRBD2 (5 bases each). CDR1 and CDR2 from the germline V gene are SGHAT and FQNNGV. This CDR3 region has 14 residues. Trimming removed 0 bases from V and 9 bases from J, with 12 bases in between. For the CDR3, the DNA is TGTGCCAGCAGCTTAGAGGGGCTAGCTATTGAGCAGTTCTTC. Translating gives CASSLEGLAIEQFF.

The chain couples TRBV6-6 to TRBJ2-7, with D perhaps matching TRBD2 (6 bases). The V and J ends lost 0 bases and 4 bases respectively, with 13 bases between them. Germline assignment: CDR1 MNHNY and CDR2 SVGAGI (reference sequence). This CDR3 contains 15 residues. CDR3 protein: CASSYSGGAPYEQYF. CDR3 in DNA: TGTGCCAGCAGTTACTCTGGCGGGGCCCCTTACGAGCAGTACTTC.

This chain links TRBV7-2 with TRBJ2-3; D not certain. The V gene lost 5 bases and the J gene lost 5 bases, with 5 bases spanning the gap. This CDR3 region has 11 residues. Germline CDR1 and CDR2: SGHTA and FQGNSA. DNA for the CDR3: TGTGCCAGCAGCACGGGAGATACGCAGTATTTT. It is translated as CASSTGDTQYF.

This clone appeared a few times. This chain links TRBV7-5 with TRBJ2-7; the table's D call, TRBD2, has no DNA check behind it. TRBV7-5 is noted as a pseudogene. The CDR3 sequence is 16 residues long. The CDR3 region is CARSLWGLDGRYEQYF. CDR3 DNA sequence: TGTGCCAGAAGCTTATGGGGGCTAGACGGGAGGTACGAGCAGTACTTC.

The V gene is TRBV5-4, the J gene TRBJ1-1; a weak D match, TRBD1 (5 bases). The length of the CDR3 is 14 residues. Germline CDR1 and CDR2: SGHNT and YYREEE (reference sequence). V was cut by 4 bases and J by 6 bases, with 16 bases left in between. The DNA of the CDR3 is TGTGCCAGCAGCCCGCACGGCGGGGACGCTGAAGCTTTCTTT. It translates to CASSPHGGDAEAFF.

The CDR3, as DNA: TGCGCCAGCAGCTCCACCGGACAGATAAAGAGGACAGATACGCAGTATTTT. This codes for CASSSTGQIKRTDTQYF. The rearrangement joins TRBV5-1 to TRBJ2-3; TRBD1 is a possible D gene (6 bases). The CDR3 extends over 17 amino acids. V was clipped by 3 bases and J by 3 bases, with 20 bases between them. The V gene's germline CDR1 is SGHRS and CDR2 YFSETQ.

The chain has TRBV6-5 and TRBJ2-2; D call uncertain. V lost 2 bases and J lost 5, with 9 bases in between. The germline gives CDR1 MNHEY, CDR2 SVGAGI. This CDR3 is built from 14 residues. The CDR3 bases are TGTGCCAGCAGTTACACCAGTATGACCGGGGAGCTGTTTTTT. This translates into CASSYTSMTGELFF.

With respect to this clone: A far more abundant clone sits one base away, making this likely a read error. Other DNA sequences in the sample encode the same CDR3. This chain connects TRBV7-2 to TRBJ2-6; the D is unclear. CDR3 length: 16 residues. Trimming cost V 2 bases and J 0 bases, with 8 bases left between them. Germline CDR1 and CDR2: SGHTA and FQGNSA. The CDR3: CASSLMRISGANVLTF. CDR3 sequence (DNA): TGTGCCAGCAGCTTAATGCGTATCTCTGGGGCCAACGTCCTGACTTTC. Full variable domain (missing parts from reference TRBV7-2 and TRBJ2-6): GAGVSQSPSNKVTEKGKDVELRCDPISGHTALYWYRQSLGQGLEFLIYFQGNSAPDKSGLPSDRFSAERTGGSVSTLTIQRTQQEDSAVYLCASSLMRISGANVLTFGAGSRLTVL.

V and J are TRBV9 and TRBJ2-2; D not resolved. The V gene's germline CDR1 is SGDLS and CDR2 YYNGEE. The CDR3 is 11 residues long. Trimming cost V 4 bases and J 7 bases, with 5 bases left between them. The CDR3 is CASSPDGELFF. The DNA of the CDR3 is TGTGCCAGCAGCCCCGACGGGGAGCTGTTTTTT.